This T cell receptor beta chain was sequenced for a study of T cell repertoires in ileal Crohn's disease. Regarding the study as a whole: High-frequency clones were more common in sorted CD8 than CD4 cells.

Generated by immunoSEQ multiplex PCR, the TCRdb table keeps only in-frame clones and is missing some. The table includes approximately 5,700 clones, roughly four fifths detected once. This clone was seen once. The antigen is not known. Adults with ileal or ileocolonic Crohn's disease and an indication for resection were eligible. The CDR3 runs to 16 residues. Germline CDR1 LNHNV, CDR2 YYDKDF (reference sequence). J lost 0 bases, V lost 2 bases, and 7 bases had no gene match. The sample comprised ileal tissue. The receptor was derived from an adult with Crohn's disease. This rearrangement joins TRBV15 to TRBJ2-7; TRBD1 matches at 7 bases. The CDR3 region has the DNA TGTGCCACCAGCAGACTTCGGACAGGATCCTCCTACGAGCAGTACTTC. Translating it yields CATSRLRTGSSYEQYF. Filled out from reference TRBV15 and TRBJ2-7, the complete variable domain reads DAMVIQNPRYQVTQFGKPVTLSCSQTLNHNVMYWYQQKSSQAPKLLFHYYDKDFNNEADTPDNFQSRRPNTSFCFLDIRSPGLGDTAMYLCATSRLRTGSSYEQYFGPGTRLTVT.